Listed below are T cell receptor beta chains from one sample, sequenced in a study of T cells after yellow fever vaccination. TCRdb reprocessed the 5' RACE reads via MiXCR and lists one record per CDR3 protein. The sample has approximately 69,000 distinct CDR3 sequences; roughly 6% are singletons. The specimen comprised CD4+ T cells sorted from PBMCs, sampled less than 18 days after the first yellow fever vaccination. The receptors come from a man younger than 35 who received the YFV17D yellow fever vaccine. The CDR3 runs from the conserved cysteine through the conserved F or W. Fields, in order: D gene, clone size, V gene, J gene, CDR3 DNA, CDR3 protein. A D gene is named only where the DNA matches it firmly. Clone size is not always given. Where it is, it says once, few, many or a class for expanded clones.

TRBD1	few	TRBV19	TRBJ1-4	TGTGCCAGTGGCGATCCGGGACAGGGCTCAAGGAGGTCCCTGTTTTTT	CASGDPGQGSRRSLFF
.	many	TRBV7-9	TRBJ1-1	TGTGCCAGCAGCCCGCATGGTAACACTGAAGCTTTCTTT	CASSPHGNTEAFF
.	many	TRBV10-3	TRBJ2-2	TGTGCCATCAGTAGCCACGGGGAGCTGTTTTTT	CAISSHGELFF
.	many	TRBV12-3/TRBV12-4	TRBJ1-5	TGTGCCAGCAGTTCCAGGGCGCGCAATCAGCCCCAGCATTTT	CASSSRARNQPQHF
TRBD1	many	TRBV4-2	TRBJ2-2	TGTGCCAGCAGCCTCTATGAGACAGGGACGAACACCGGGGAGCTGTTTTTT	CASSLYETGTNTGELFF
TRBD2	many	TRBV7-2	TRBJ2-6	TGTGCCAGCAGCCGCGGGAGGGGCTCTGGGGCCAACGTCCTGACTTTC	CASSRGRGSGANVLTF
.	many	TRBV6-1	TRBJ2-2	TGTGCCAGCAGTGGGGCCGCAGGGGCCAACACCGGGGAGCTGTTTTTT	CASSGAAGANTGELFF
TRBD1	.	TRBV6-1	TRBJ1-2	TGTGCCAGCAGGGACGGACAGGGTCATGGCTACACCTTC	CASRDGQGHGYTF
.	many	TRBV5-1	TRBJ2-1	TGCGCCAGCAGCCCTCAGGAGAATGAGCAGTTCTTC	CASSPQENEQFF
TRBD1	many	TRBV6-5	TRBJ1-1	TGTGCCAGCAGAGGACAGGGGGCAACTGACACTGAAGCTTTCTTT	CASRGQGATDTEAFF
.	many	TRBV7-2	TRBJ2-1	TGTGCCAGCAGCGGGACTTACTCCTACAATGAGCAGTTCTTC	CASSGTYSYNEQFF
.	many	TRBV5-1	TRBJ2-5	TGCGCCAGCAGCTTAGGTATGCTCCAAGAGACCCAGTACTTC	CASSLGMLQETQYF